The source of this T cell receptor (beta chain) is a study of shared clonotypes between healthy human individuals. Germline V CDR1 and CDR2: MDHEN, SYDVKM. V lost 3 bases, J lost 0 bases, and 9 bases lay in between. The CDR3 is made up of 15 amino acids. Nashville, Tennessee was home to all donors, each a Caucasian adult. For genomic DNA, unsorted samples relied on around 93 million PBMCs. Investigators spread the genomic DNA of each subset evenly over several immunoSEQ plates. The assay was immunoSEQ multiplex PCR, and TCRdb's table has in-frame clones only and misses some. The sample consists of about 470,000 clones, roughly 77% of them appearing once.

The sample was PBMCs. The rearrangement links TRBV28 to TRBJ2-4; D may be TRBD1 or TRBD2 (5 bases each). This TCR was sampled from a woman aged 35 to 49 in good health. Some clones in this sample may be carry-over from other donors' samples. The DNA of the CDR3 is TGTGCCAGCAGTTTCCGGGACCGAGCCAAAAACATTCAGTACTTC. Protein sequence: CASSFRDRAKNIQYF.